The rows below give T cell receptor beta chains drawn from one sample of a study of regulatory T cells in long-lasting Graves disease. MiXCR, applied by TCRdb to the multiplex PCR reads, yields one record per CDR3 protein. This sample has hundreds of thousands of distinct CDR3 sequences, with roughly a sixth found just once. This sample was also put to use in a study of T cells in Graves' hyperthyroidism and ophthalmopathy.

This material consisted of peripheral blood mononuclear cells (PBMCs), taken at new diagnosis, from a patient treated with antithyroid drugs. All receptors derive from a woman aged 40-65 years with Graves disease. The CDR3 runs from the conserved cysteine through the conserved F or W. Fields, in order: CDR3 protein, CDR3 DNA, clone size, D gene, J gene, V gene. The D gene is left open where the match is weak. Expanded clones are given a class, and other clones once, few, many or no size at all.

CSAISGQGNYEQYF,TGCAGTGCTATTTCGGGACAGGGAAATTACGAGCAGTACTTC,many,TRBD1,TRBJ2-7,TRBV20-1
CASSSERGGREDTQYF,TGTGCCAGCAGCTCCGAGCGGGGGGGCCGTGAAGATACGCAGTATTTT,.,TRBD2,TRBJ2-3,TRBV13
CASSGISGGGRTGELFF,TGTGCCAGCAGTGGTATTAGCGGAGGGGGTCGCACCGGGGAGCTGTTTTTT,few,.,TRBJ2-2,TRBV2
CAISGASGGRLTYEQYF,TGTGCCATCAGTGGCGCTAGCGGGGGCCGCCTGACCTACGAGCAGTACTTC,many,TRBD2,TRBJ2-7,TRBV10-3
CAYKGQGSYNEQFF,TGTGCCTACAAGGGACAGGGCTCCTACAATGAGCAGTTCTTC,few,TRBD1,TRBJ2-1,TRBV30
CASGRNVAKNIQYF,TGTGCCAGCGGTAGAAACGTAGCCAAAAACATTCAGTACTTC,.,.,TRBJ2-4,TRBV14
CASSSLGQGNTEAFF,TGTGCCAGCAGCTCTCTGGGACAGGGGAACACTGAAGCTTTCTTT,many,TRBD1,TRBJ1-1,TRBV9
CASSPGTDTDTQYF,TGTGCCAGCAGCCCCGGGACTGATACAGATACGCAGTATTTT,many,.,TRBJ2-3,TRBV7-9
CSARLWTGLEETQYF,TGCAGTGCTAGACTCTGGACAGGTCTTGAGGAGACCCAGTACTTC,.,TRBD1,TRBJ2-5,TRBV20-1
CSALRVAKNIQYF,TGCAGTGCTCTTAGGGTAGCCAAAAACATTCAGTACTTC,.,.,TRBJ2-4,TRBV20-1
CASIEGWGSGANVLTF,TGTGCCAGTATCGAGGGTTGGGGCTCTGGGGCCAACGTCCTGACTTTC,.,.,TRBJ2-6,TRBV12-3/TRBV12-4
CASSDDPSGETQYF,TGTGCCAGCAGTGATGACCCTAGCGGGGAGACCCAGTACTTC,.,TRBD2,TRBJ2-5,TRBV2
CASSSLGGGARWDYEQYF,TGTGCCAGCAGTTCCCTGGGAGGGGGCGCAAGATGGGACTACGAGCAGTACTTC,many,.,TRBJ2-7,TRBV27
CASSLGDKIQETQYF,TGTGCCAGCAGCCTAGGGGACAAAATCCAAGAGACCCAGTACTTC,many,.,TRBJ2-5,TRBV7-9
CASSRGTGGSTGELFF,TGTGCCAGCAGCCGCGGGACAGGCGGGAGCACCGGGGAGCTGTTTTTT,.,.,TRBJ2-2,TRBV7-6
CASSQGGRNEQFF,TGTGCCAGCAGCCAAGGGGGGCGGAATGAGCAGTTCTTC,few,.,TRBJ2-1,TRBV4-2
CASSVTGNGLRNTEAFF,TGTGCCAGCAGCGTAACAGGGAATGGATTGAGGAACACTGAAGCTTTCTTT,few,.,TRBJ1-1,TRBV9
CASRGDRFREDQPQHF,TGTGCCAGCCGAGGGGACAGGTTTCGCGAAGATCAGCCCCAGCATTTT,.,TRBD1,TRBJ1-5,TRBV19
CASSPMGQVVADTQYF,TGTGCCAGCAGCCCCATGGGACAGGTAGTAGCAGATACGCAGTATTTT,.,TRBD1,TRBJ2-3,TRBV2
CASSLGLYATGGTEAFF,TGTGCCAGCAGCTTAGGCTTGTACGCAACAGGGGGCACTGAAGCTTTCTTT,many,TRBD1,TRBJ1-1,TRBV11-2
CASSLETDNYGYTF,TGTGCCAGCAGCTTAGAAACGGATAACTATGGCTACACCTTC,.,.,TRBJ1-2,TRBV7-8
CASSLFGGPLEQYF,TGTGCCAGCAGCTTATTCGGGGGGCCCCTAGAGCAGTACTTC,.,.,TRBJ2-7,TRBV7-2
CASSLQRETQYF,TGTGCCAGCAGTTTGCAGCGGGAGACCCAGTACTTC,many,.,TRBJ2-5,TRBV12-3/TRBV12-4
CASAAGGAVGYTF,TGTGCCAGCGCCGCGGGGGGGGCGGTTGGCTACACCTTC,.,.,TRBJ1-2,TRBV7-6
CASSYQGAGEKLFF,TGTGCCAGCAGTTACCAGGGGGCGGGGGAAAAACTGTTTTTT,many,TRBD1,TRBJ1-4,TRBV6-5
CSARKTSYEQYF,TGCAGTGCTAGGAAAACCTCCTACGAGCAGTACTTC,many,.,TRBJ2-7,TRBV20-1
CASSLVSEAFF,TGTGCCAGCAGTTTGGTTTCCGAAGCTTTCTTT,many,.,TRBJ1-1,TRBV12-3/TRBV12-4
CASSLGTPRSNEQFF,TGCGCCAGCAGCCTCGGGACCCCCAGGAGCAATGAGCAGTTCTTC,few,.,TRBJ2-1,TRBV4-1
CASGGAGELFF,TGCGCCAGTGGGGGAGCCGGGGAGCTGTTTTTT,.,.,TRBJ2-2,TRBV5-1
CASSLGAGGAGQPYEQYF,TGTGCCAGCAGCTTAGGAGCAGGGGGTGCCGGCCAACCCTACGAGCAGTACTTC,many,TRBD1,TRBJ2-7,TRBV11-2
CASRSSTAEAFF,TGTGCCAGCCGTTCTTCGACGGCTGAAGCTTTCTTT,many,.,TRBJ1-1,TRBV11-1
CASSPGGEYGNTIYF,TGCGCCAGCAGCCCAGGAGGGGAGTATGGAAACACCATATATTTT,many,.,TRBJ1-3,TRBV5-1
CASSEGGVGTGNQPQHF,TGCGCCAGCAGCGAAGGGGGAGTTGGGACGGGCAATCAGCCCCAGCATTTT,.,.,TRBJ1-5,TRBV5-1
CASSLLGLAKASTDTQYF,TGTGCCAGCAGCCTCCTGGGACTAGCGAAAGCTAGCACAGATACGCAGTATTTT,.,TRBD2,TRBJ2-3,TRBV7-9
CASSQLVPQETQYF,TGCGCCAGCAGCCAGCTCGTGCCCCAAGAGACCCAGTACTTC,.,.,TRBJ2-5,TRBV4-1
CASSLGLTVVPTGELFF,TGCGCCAGCAGCTTGGGACTTACGGTAGTTCCCACCGGGGAGCTGTTTTTT,few,.,TRBJ2-2,TRBV5-1
CASSQEGNYGYTF,TGTGCCAGCAGCCAAGAGGGGAACTATGGCTACACCTTC,many,.,TRBJ1-2,TRBV3-1
CASSFRLAGVHTGELFF,TGTGCCAGCAGTTTCAGACTAGCGGGGGTGCACACCGGGGAGCTGTTTTTT,few,TRBD2,TRBJ2-2,TRBV27
CASSPNLLESSYNEQFF,TGTGCCAGCTCACCAAACCTACTGGAGAGCTCCTACAATGAGCAGTTCTTC,few,.,TRBJ2-1,TRBV18
CASSLVQGANQPQHF,TGTGCCAGCAGCTTGGTACAGGGGGCGAATCAGCCCCAGCATTTT,.,TRBD1,TRBJ1-5,TRBV7-8
CASSGQGGGFGNQPQHF,TGTGCCAGCAGTGGTCAGGGAGGGGGGTTTGGCAATCAGCCCCAGCATTTT,.,.,TRBJ1-5,TRBV6-1
CASSSPNRAGQPQHF,TGTGCCAGCAGTTCCCCCAACAGGGCAGGGCAGCCCCAGCATTTT,many,.,TRBJ1-5,TRBV12-3/TRBV12-4
CASSSTGEGNSPLHF,TGTGCCAGCAGTTCTACAGGGGAAGGTAATTCACCCCTCCACTTT,many,TRBD1,TRBJ1-6,TRBV12-3/TRBV12-4
CASSRGGAGEQFF,TGTGCCAGCAGCCGAGGGGGGGCTGGGGAGCAGTTCTTC,many,.,TRBJ2-1,TRBV11-3
CASSLLGQGALGTEAFF,TGTGCCAGCAGCTTACTCGGACAGGGGGCGTTGGGGACTGAAGCTTTCTTT,.,TRBD1,TRBJ1-1,TRBV7-9